This passage covers 21 T cell receptor beta chains from one sample sequenced in a study of PD-L1 blockade in urothelial cancer. Clones were read by immunoSEQ multiplex PCR, and TCRdb kept only the in-frame ones, dropping some. The sample holds 75,000 to 95,000 clones, around nine tenths seen once. Sequenced material: PBMCs, taken around atezolizumab (anti-PD-L1) treatment. The receptors were sampled from a man between 60 and 70 years old with urothelial cancer.

The J gene is TRBJ1-4, the V gene TRBV5-4, with TRBD1 matching 9 bases. Trimming took 5 bases from V and 0 from J; bases not matched to a gene: 2. The CDR3 covers 15 residues. Germline loops: CDR1 SGHNT, CDR2 YYREEE (reference sequence). CDR3 DNA: TGTGCCAGCAGTAGGACAGGGGCAACTAATGAAAAACTGTTTTTT. This sequence encodes CASSRTGATNEKLFF. Full variable domain (outside the CDR3, taken from reference TRBV5-4 and TRBJ1-4): ETGVTQSPTHLIKTRGQQVTLRCSSQSGHNTVSWYQQALGQGPQFIFQYYREEENGRGNFPPRFSGLQFPNYSSELNVNALELDDSALYLCASSRTGATNEKLFFGSGTQLSVL.

The genes are TRBV19 and TRBJ2-7; 12 nucleotides agree with TRBD2. After removal of 7 bases from V and 3 bases from J, the junction contained 10 bases not matched to a gene. Germline V lookup: CDR1 LNHDA, CDR2 SQIVND (reference sequence). The CDR3 spans 16 residues. The CDR3 region has the DNA TGTGCCAGTACCACCCCACCTAGCGGGAGGGACTACGAGCAGTACTTC. Its protein is CASTTPPSGRDYEQYF.

This clone was seen just once. The CDR3 bases are TGTGCCCTCAAATGGGAAGGGACAGGGGTGAACACTGAAGCTTTCTTT. Protein: CALKWEGTGVNTEAFF. The gene calls are TRBV6-4 and TRBJ1-1, with 10 bases identical to TRBD1. The germline V gene encodes CDR1 MRHNA and CDR2 SNTAGT. There are 16 residues in the CDR3. The trim removed 11 bases at V and 0 bases at J, leaving 12 bases unmatched.

The J gene is TRBJ2-7, the V gene TRBV5-4; 10 bases are shared with TRBD1. The V gene's germline CDR1 is SGHNT and CDR2 YYREEE (reference sequence). This CDR3 is built from 15 residues. Germline trimming cut 4 bases from V and 7 bases from J; bases unmatched to any gene: 11. CDR3 DNA: TGTGCCAGCAGCCGCGGAGGACAGGGGGTGGGGGAGCAGTACTTC. Its protein product is CASSRGGQGVGEQYF. Looking up the rest from reference TRBV5-4 and TRBJ2-7 gives the full variable domain: ETGVTQSPTHLIKTRGQQVTLRCSSQSGHNTVSWYQQALGQGPQFIFQYYREEENGRGNFPPRFSGLQFPNYSSELNVNALELDDSALYLCASSRGGQGVGEQYFGPGTRLTVT.

This clone has only one observation. This chain connects TRBV18 to TRBJ2-5; D is perhaps TRBD2 (5 bases). Germline V CDR1 and CDR2: KGHSH, LQKENI. With 3 bases removed from V and 1 base from J, the gap between germline ends came to 12 bases. CDR3 length: 15 amino acids. CDR3 in amino acids: CASSPGSAAQETQYF. The DNA for the CDR3 is TGTGCCAGCTCACCGGGCTCAGCGGCCCAAGAGACCCAGTACTTC.

This chain uses TRBV10-1 with TRBJ1-1; D is possibly TRBD1 (6 bases). Germline CDR1 reads WNHNN; CDR2 reads SYGVQD (reference sequence). There are 13 residues in the CDR3. V lost 0 bases to trimming and J lost 7 bases, with 9 bases between them. The CDR3 sequence: CASSESEDSEAFF. The CDR3 DNA reads as TGCGCCAGCAGTGAGTCGGAGGACAGTGAAGCTTTCTTT.

This clone appeared a single time. The chain combines TRBV18 with TRBJ2-7; 7 bases line up with TRBD1. J was trimmed by 3 bases and V by 3 bases; bases with no gene match: 2. The V gene's germline CDR1 is KGHSH and CDR2 LQKENI. The CDR3 sequence is 13 residues long. CDR3 in amino acids: CASSPRQGYEQYF. The CDR3 region has the DNA TGTGCCAGCTCACCGAGACAGGGCTACGAGCAGTACTTC.

This clone was detected only a few times. This chain links TRBV30 with TRBJ1-6, with D hard to call. This CDR3 comprises 12 residues. The germline gives CDR1 GTSNPN, CDR2 SVGIG (reference sequence). V lost 7 bases, J lost 7 bases, and 11 bases lay in between. The CDR3 region is CAFRRANSPLHF. The CDR3 coding sequence is TGTGCCTTCAGGAGGGCAAATTCACCCCTCCACTTT.

The chain links TRBV14 to TRBJ1-3; D is unclear. This CDR3 is 17 amino acids long. The germline V gene has CDR1 SGHDN and CDR2 FVKESK. V was pared by 0 bases and J by 0 bases, with 12 bases between. The CDR3 reads CASSQDLWATSGNTIYF. The CDR3, as DNA: TGTGCCAGCAGCCAAGATCTCTGGGCTACCTCTGGAAACACCATATATTTT.

This clone is a singleton in its sample. The chain uses TRBV4-1 and TRBJ1-4, with 10 bases aligning to TRBD1. The germline gives CDR1 MGHRA, CDR2 YSYEKL. This CDR3 has 15 residues. The V gene end was trimmed by 4 bases and the J gene end by 1 base; junction bases not matched to a gene: 0. The CDR3 sequence is CASSRTGGTNEKLFF. In DNA, the CDR3 is TGCGCCAGCAGCCGGACAGGGGGAACTAATGAAAAACTGTTTTTT.

V and J are TRBV5-6 and TRBJ2-7, with a possible D match to TRBD1 (5 bases). This CDR3 is built from 15 residues. The V gene lost 3 bases and the J gene lost 0 bases, with 13 bases spanning the gap. CDR1 and CDR2 from the germline V gene are SGHDT and YYEEEE. CDR3 sequence reads: CASSSRQKASYEQYF. CDR3 DNA: TGTGCCAGCAGCTCCCGACAGAAGGCCTCCTACGAGCAGTACTTC.

The gene calls are TRBV4-3 and TRBJ2-4; tentatively, D is TRBD1 (6 bases). V lost 1 base, J lost 9 bases, and 10 bases lay in between. This CDR3 contains 13 residues. Germline CDR1 is LGHNA and CDR2 is YSLEER. The CDR3 coding sequence is TGCGCCAGCAGCCAAGGCCAGGGGACCATTCAGTACTTC. It codes for CASSQGQGTIQYF.

V usage is TRBV5-4 and J usage is TRBJ2-3; weak D call: TRBD2 (6 bases). Germline V gives CDR1 SGHNT, CDR2 YYREEE (reference sequence). Trimming stripped 3 bases from V and 7 bases from J, with 15 bases between. CDR3 length: 14 amino acids. Written as DNA, the CDR3 is TGTGCCAGCAGCTCGGGACTCCCGACGAATACGCAGTATTTT. Translating gives CASSSGLPTNTQYF.

The CDR3 here is CASSVQRTVNEKLFF. CDR3 DNA sequence: TGTGCCAGCAGTGTGCAGAGGACAGTTAATGAAAAACTGTTTTTT. The chain recombines TRBV2 with TRBJ1-4, with D possibly matching TRBD1 (6 bases). CDR1 and CDR2 (germline): SNHLY, FYNNEI. CDR3 size: 15 residues. Trimming shortened V by 4 bases and J by 4 bases, and 13 bases separated the two germline ends.

The J gene is TRBJ1-2, the V gene TRBV9, with TRBD1 matching over 9 bases. This CDR3 is built from 14 residues. J lost 2 bases, V lost 5 bases, and 4 bases had no gene match. Germline CDR1 is SGDLS and CDR2 is YYNGEE. CDR3 nucleotide sequence: TGTGCCAGCAGACGGACAGGGGCGAACTATGGCTACACCTTC. The encoded protein is CASRRTGANYGYTF.

The chain links TRBV7-2 to TRBJ2-3; perhaps TRBD1 as D (5 bases). Per the germline V gene, CDR1 is SGHTA and CDR2 is FQGNSA. With 2 bases removed from V and 2 bases from J, the gap between germline ends came to 14 bases. There are 16 residues in the CDR3. For the CDR3, the DNA is TGTGCCAGCAGCTTACCAGGGTTGGGCTCCACAGATACGCAGTATTTT. As protein: CASSLPGLGSTDTQYF.

The chain recombines TRBV13 with TRBJ2-3; 10 bases are a match to TRBD2. Germline assignment: CDR1 PRHDT and CDR2 FYEKMQ (reference sequence). V lost 0 bases, J lost 2 bases, and 2 bases stayed unmatched. The CDR3 length is 16 residues. This CDR3 is CASSLGLAGITDTQYF. In nucleotides, the CDR3 is TGTGCCAGCAGCTTAGGACTAGCGGGAATCACAGATACGCAGTATTTT.

The chain links TRBV30 to TRBJ2-1; 11 bases map to TRBD2. V dropped 0 bases and J dropped 3; count of bases not matched to a gene: 4. Germline values: CDR1 GTSNPN, CDR2 SVGIG (reference sequence). There are 16 residues in the CDR3. For the CDR3, the DNA is TGTGCCTGGAGTGTTGGTCTAGCGGGAGGCTACAATGAGCAGTTCTTC. Residues: CAWSVGLAGGYNEQFF.

The chain joins TRBV7-2 to TRBJ2-7; 8 nucleotides match TRBD2. The CDR3 has 15 residues. The J segment lost 5 bases and the V segment lost 4 bases, leaving 10 bases of the junction unmatched. From germline, CDR1 is SGHTA and CDR2 FQGNSA. CDR3 amino acids: CASSSPGLGIDEQYF. CDR3 in DNA: TGTGCCAGCAGCTCGCCGGGACTAGGAATCGACGAGCAGTACTTC.

The chain combines TRBV5-1 with TRBJ1-3, with D perhaps TRBD1 (5 bases). Trimming removed 0 bases at V and 4 bases at J, with 14 bases between. The CDR3 runs to 16 residues. CDR1 is SGHRS and CDR2 is YFSETQ in the germline V gene. The CDR3 is CASSLDPQGGGNTIYF. The CDR3 coding sequence is TGCGCCAGCAGCTTGGATCCCCAGGGTGGGGGAAACACCATATATTTT. Using reference TRBV5-1 and TRBJ1-3 for the parts outside the CDR3, the full variable domain is KAGVTQTPRYLIKTRGQQVTLSCSPISGHRSVSWYQQTPGQGLQFLFEYFSETQRNKGNFPGRFSGRQFSNSRSEMNVSTLELGDSALYLCASSLDPQGGGNTIYFGEGSWLTVV.

This clone is a singleton in its sample. V is TRBV19 and J is TRBJ2-5; 13 nucleotides match TRBD2. V lost 1 base and J lost 5; bases outside the gene matches: 4. Germline lookup yields CDR1 LNHDA and CDR2 SQIVND (reference sequence). There are 16 residues in the CDR3. The chain's CDR3 is CASSIGTTSGRETQYF. For the CDR3, the DNA is TGTGCCAGTAGTATAGGTACGACTAGCGGGAGGGAGACCCAGTACTTC.